The sequence of this TCR beta chain was determined in a study of blood T cell repertoires in COVID-19. At the level of the study: Researchers got acute and convalescent COVID-19 samples from the United States, Italy and Spain. Sources were T cells, B-cell-depleted T cells, or PBMCs; the material itself was cDNA or gDNA.

This CDR3 has 13 amino acids. V was clipped by 6 bases and J by 7 bases; unmatched bases: 8. CDR1 and CDR2 from the germline V gene are SNHLY and FYNNEI. In the authors' workflow: Using reference gene primer amplification, nucleated cell counts were estimated. Sequencing used immunoSEQ multiplex PCR; TCRdb keeps in-frame clones, though not all of them. That table is the source of V, J and clone size, and D and trimming were worked out from the DNA. The sample records fewer than 95,000 clones, approximately 84% being singletons. The sample was peripheral blood. The rearrangement links TRBV2 to TRBJ1-2; 7 bases line up with TRBD1. The TCR sequence derives from a human donor in a cohort sampled during active COVID-19. This CDR3 is CASSLTRGLGYTF. The CDR3 DNA sequence: TGTGCCAGCAGCCTAACGAGGGGGCTTGGCTACACCTTC.